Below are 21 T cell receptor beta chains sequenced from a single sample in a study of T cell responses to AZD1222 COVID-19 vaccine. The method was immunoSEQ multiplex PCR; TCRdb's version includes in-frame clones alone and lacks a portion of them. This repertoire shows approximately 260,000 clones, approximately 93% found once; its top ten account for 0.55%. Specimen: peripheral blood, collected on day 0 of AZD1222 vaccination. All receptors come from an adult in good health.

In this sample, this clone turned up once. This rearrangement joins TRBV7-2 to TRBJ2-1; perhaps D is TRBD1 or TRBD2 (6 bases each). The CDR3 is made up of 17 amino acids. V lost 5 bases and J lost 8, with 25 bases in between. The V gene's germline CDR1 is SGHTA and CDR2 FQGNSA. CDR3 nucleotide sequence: TGTGCCAGCAGCCCATACCGGGGGCGGGTTAAGGACCATGAGCAGTTCTTC. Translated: CASSPYRGRVKDHEQFF.

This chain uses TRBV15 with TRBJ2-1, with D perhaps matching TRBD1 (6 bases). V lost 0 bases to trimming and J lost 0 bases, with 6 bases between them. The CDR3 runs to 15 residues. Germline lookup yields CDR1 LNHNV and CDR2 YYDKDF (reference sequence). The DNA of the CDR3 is TGTGCCACCAGCAGAGAACAGGGCTCCTACAATGAGCAGTTCTTC. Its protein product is CATSREQGSYNEQFF.

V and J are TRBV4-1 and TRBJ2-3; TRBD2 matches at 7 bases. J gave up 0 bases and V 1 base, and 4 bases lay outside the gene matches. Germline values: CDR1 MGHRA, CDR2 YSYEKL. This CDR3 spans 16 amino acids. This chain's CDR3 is CASSQGGGISTDTQYF. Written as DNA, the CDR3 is TGCGCCAGCAGCCAAGGGGGAGGGATTAGCACAGATACGCAGTATTTT.

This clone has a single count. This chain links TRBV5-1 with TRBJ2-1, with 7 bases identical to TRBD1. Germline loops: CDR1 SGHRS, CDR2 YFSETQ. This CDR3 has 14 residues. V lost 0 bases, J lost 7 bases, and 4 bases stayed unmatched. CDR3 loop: CASSLDPQGNEQFF. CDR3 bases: TGCGCCAGCAGCTTGGACCCACAGGGGAATGAGCAGTTCTTC.

The DNA of the CDR3 is TGTGCCAGCAGTTACGCGGAGAGGCGTCAGCCCCAGCATTTT. Residues: CASSYAERRQPQHF. This chain links TRBV6-2 or TRBV6-3 with TRBJ1-5; no reliable D call. This CDR3 comprises 14 residues. Trimming cost V 2 bases and J 6 bases, with 11 bases left between them. Germline V gene data show CDR1 as MNHEY and CDR2 as SVGEGT.

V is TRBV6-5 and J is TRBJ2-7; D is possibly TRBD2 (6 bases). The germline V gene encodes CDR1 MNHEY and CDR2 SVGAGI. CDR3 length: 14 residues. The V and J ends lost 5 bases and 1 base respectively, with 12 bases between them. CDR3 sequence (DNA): TGTGCCAGCAGTCCACACGCGGGATCCTACGAGCAGTACTTC. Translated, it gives CASSPHAGSYEQYF.

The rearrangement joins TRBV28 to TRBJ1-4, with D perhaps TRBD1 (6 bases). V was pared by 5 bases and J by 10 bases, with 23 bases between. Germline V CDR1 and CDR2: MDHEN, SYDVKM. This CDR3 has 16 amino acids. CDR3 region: CASSLDPGAAGGKLFF. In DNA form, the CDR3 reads TGTGCCAGCAGTCTCGACCCGGGGGCAGCTGGGGGAAAACTGTTTTTT. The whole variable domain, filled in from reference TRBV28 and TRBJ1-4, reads DVKVTQSSRYLVKRTGEKVFLECVQDMDHENMFWYRQDPGLGLRLIYFSYDVKMKEKGDIPEGYSVSREKKERFSLILESASTNQTSMYLCASSLDPGAAGGKLFFGSGTQLSVL.

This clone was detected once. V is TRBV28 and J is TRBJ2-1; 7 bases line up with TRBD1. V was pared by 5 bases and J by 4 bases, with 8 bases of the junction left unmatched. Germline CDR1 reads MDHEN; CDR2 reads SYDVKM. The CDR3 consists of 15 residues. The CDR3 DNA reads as TGTGCCAGCAGTCCATTGGACAGGTTTTACAATGAGCAGTTCTTC. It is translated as CASSPLDRFYNEQFF.

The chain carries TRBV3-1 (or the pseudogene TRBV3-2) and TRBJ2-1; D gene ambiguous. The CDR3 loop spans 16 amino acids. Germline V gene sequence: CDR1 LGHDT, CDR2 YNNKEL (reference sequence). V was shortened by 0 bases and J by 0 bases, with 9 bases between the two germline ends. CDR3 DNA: TGTGCCAGCAGCCAAGATACGGCGAGCTCCTACAATGAGCAGTTCTTC. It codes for CASSQDTASSYNEQFF.

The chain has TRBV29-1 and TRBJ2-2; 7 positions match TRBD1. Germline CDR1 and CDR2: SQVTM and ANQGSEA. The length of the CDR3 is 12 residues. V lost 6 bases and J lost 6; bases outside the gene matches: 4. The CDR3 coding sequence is TGCAGCGTCACCACAGGGGCCGGGGAGCTGTTTTTT. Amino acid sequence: CSVTTGAGELFF.

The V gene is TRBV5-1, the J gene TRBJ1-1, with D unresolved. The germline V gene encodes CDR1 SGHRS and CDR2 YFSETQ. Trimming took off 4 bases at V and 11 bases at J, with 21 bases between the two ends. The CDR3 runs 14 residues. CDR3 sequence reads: CASSLGPPRRDAFF. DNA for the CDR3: TGCGCCAGCAGCCTAGGACCCCCCCGGAGGGATGCTTTCTTT. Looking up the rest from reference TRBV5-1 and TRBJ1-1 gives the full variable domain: KAGVTQTPRYLIKTRGQQVTLSCSPISGHRSVSWYQQTPGQGLQFLFEYFSETQRNKGNFPGRFSGRQFSNSRSEMNVSTLELGDSALYLCASSLGPPRRDAFFGQGTRLTVV.

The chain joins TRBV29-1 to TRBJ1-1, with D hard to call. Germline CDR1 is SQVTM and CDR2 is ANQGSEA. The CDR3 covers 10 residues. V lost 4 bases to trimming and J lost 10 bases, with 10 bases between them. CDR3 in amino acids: CSVGGSGAFF. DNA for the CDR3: TGCAGCGTTGGCGGTTCCGGAGCTTTCTTT.

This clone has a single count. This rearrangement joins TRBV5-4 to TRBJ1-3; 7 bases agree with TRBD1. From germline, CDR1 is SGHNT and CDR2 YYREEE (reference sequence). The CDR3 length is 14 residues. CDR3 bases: TGTGCGGTCTCCGGGACAGCAAATGGAAACACCATATATTTT. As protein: CAVSGTANGNTIYF.

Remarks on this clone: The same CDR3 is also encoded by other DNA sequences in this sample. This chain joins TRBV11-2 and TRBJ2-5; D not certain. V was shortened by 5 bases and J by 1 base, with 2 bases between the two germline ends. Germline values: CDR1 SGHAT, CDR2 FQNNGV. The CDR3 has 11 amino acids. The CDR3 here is CASSLQETQYF. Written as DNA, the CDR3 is TGTGCCAGCAGCCTCCAAGAGACCCAGTACTTC.

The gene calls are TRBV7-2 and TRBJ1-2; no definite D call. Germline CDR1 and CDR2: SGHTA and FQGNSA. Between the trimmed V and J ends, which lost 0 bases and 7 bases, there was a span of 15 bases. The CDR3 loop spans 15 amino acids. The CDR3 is CASSLALPVMGGYTF. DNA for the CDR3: TGTGCCAGCAGCTTAGCGCTCCCAGTAATGGGTGGCTACACCTTC.

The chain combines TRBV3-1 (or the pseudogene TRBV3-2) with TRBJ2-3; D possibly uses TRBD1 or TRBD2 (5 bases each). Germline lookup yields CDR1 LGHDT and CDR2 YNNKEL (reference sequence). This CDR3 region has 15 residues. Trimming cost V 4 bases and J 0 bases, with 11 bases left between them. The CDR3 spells CASSPRGASTDTQYF. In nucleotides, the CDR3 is TGTGCCAGCAGCCCAAGGGGAGCTAGCACAGATACGCAGTATTTT.

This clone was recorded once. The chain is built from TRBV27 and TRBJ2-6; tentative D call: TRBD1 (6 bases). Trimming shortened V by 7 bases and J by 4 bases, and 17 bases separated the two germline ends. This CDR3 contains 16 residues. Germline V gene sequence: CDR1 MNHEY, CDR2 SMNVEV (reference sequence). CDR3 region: CASTPLTGLGANVLTF. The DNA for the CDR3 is TGTGCCAGCACCCCTCTAACAGGGCTCGGGGCCAACGTCCTGACTTTC.

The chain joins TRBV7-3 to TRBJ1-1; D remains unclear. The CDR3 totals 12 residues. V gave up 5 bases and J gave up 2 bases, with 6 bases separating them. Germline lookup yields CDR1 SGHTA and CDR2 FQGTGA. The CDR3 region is CASSARNTEAFF. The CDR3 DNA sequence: TGTGCCAGCAGCGCACGCAACACTGAAGCTTTCTTT. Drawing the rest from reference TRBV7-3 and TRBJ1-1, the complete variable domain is GAGVSQTPSNKVTEKGKYVELRCDPISGHTALYWYRQSLGQGPEFLIYFQGTGAADDSGLPNDRFFAVRPEGSVSTLKIQRTERGDSAVYLCASSARNTEAFFGQGTRLTVV.

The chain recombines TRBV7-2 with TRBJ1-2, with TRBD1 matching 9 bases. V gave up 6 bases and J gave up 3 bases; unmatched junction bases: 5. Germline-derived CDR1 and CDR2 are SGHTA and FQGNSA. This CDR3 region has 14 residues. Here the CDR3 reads CASSYRGRDYGYTF. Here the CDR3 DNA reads TGTGCCAGCAGTTACAGGGGGCGAGACTATGGCTACACCTTC. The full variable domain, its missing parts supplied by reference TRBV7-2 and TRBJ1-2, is GAGVSQSPSNKVTEKGKDVELRCDPISGHTALYWYRQSLGQGLEFLIYFQGNSAPDKSGLPSDRFSAERTGGSVSTLTIQRTQQEDSAVYLCASSYRGRDYGYTFGSGTRLTVV.

CDR3 nucleotides: TGTGCCAGCAGCCAGCTACTAGCGCCTTACGGTGAGCAGTTCTTC. It specifies CASSQLLAPYGEQFF. The chain joins TRBV14 to TRBJ2-1; TRBD2 matches 7 bases. The CDR3 extends over 15 amino acids. Germline lookup yields CDR1 SGHDN and CDR2 FVKESK. J gave up 9 bases and V 3 bases, and 11 bases lay outside the gene matches.

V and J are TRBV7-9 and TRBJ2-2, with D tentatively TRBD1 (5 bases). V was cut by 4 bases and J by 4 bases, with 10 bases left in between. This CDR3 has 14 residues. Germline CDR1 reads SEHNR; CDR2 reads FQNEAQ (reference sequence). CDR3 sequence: CASSSDSSTGELFF. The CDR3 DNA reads TGTGCCAGCAGCTCTGACAGTTCCACCGGGGAGCTGTTTTTT.